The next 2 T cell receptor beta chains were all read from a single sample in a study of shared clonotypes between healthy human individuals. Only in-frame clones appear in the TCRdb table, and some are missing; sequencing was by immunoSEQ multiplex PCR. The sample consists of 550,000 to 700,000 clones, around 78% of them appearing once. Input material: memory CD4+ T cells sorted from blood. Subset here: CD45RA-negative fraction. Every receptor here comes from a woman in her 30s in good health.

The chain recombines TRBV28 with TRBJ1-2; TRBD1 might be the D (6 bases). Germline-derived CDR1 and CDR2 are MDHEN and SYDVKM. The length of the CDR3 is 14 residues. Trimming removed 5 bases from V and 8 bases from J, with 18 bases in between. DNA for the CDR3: TGTGCCAGCAGTATAACGACAGGTTACAGCGGCTACACCTTC. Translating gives CASSITTGYSGYTF.

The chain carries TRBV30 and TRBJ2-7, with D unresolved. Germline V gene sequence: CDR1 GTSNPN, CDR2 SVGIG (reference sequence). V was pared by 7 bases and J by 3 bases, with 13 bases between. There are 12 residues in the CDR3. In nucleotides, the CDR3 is TGTGCCTCGAAGGTCCATAACTACGAGCAGTACTTC. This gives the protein CASKVHNYEQYF.